The rows below give T cell receptor beta chains drawn from one sample of a study of blood T cells in healthy people across ages. Via MiXCR, TCRdb re-called the 5' RACE reads, giving one row per CDR3 protein. The table includes about 1 million distinct CDR3 sequences, 25% detected once. Another study also made use of these data, one on T cells of mothers and their children.

The sequenced sample consisted of blood. These receptors originate from a girl aged 2 to 10 in good health. The CDR3 runs from the conserved cysteine through the conserved F or W. A D gene is named only where the DNA matches it firmly. Clone size, where shown, is once, few, many, or a class for clones that have expanded.

V gene	J gene	clone size	D gene	CDR3 DNA	CDR3 protein
TRBV6-6	TRBJ1-1	NA	NA	TGTGCCAGCAGTTACTCGACAGGATTTAGCACTGAAGCTTTCTTT	CASSYSTGFSTEAFF
TRBV10-3	TRBJ2-2	few	NA	TGTGCCAGCTACAGGGACACCGGGGAGCTGTTTTTT	CASYRDTGELFF
TRBV12-5	TRBJ2-1	few	TRBD2	TGTGCTAGTGGTTTGGCATCCCTGACTAGCGGGGGTGACTTAGGAGCCAATGAGCAGTTCTTC	CASGLASLTSGGDLGANEQFF
TRBV4-2	TRBJ2-7	few	NA	TGTGCCAGCAGCCAAGATAAGGGTGCCGACGAGCAGTACTTC	CASSQDKGADEQYF
TRBV6-1	TRBJ2-3	NA	NA	TGTGCCGGAAAGGGGGGCGGCACAGATACGCAGTATTTT	CAGKGGGTDTQYF
TRBV6-1	TRBJ2-1	NA	NA	TGTGCCAGCAGTGAACAGTCTCTTGAGCAGTTCTTC	CASSEQSLEQFF
TRBV12-5	TRBJ2-1	few	NA	TGTGCTAGTGGTTTGGAAACTTTTCCGGGGGGCGATGAGCAGTTCTTC	CASGLETFPGGDEQFF
TRBV29-1	TRBJ2-7	NA	NA	TGCAGCGTTGAGTTTGCGTCTAGCTATCTAACAGTCTTC	CSVEFASSYLTVF
TRBV29-1	TRBJ2-1	NA	NA	TGCAGCGTTGGTGTGGGAAACTACAATGAGCAGTTCTTC	CSVGVGNYNEQFF
TRBV25-1	TRBJ2-7	few	NA	TGTGCCAGCAGTGAATTGGGCAGCGACCACGAGCAGTACTTC	CASSELGSDHEQYF
TRBV9	TRBJ1-4	few	TRBD1	TGTGCCAGCAGCGTAGACGGACAGGGGGAGACTAATGAAAAACTGTTTTTT	CASSVDGQGETNEKLFF
TRBV7-3	TRBJ2-4	few	TRBD2	TGTGCCAGCAGCTTCCGCGGGAGGGGCAAAAACATTCAGTACTTC	CASSFRGRGKNIQYF
TRBV3-1	TRBJ2-3	few	TRBD2	TGTGCCAGCAGCCAAGATTCTCTAGCGGTCTATAGCGGATTTGCAGATACGCAGTATTTT	CASSQDSLAVYSGFADTQYF
TRBV6-6	TRBJ1-1	NA	NA	TGTGCCAGCACGGAGGGGAGCACTGAAGCTTTCTTT	CASTEGSTEAFF
TRBV12-3/TRBV12-4	TRBJ2-3	NA	TRBD1	TGTGCCAGCAGCTTTACGACAGGGCCCCCAGATACGCAGTATTTT	CASSFTTGPPDTQYF
TRBV7-9	TRBJ2-6	NA	NA	TGTGCCAGCAGCTGGTCAGCTGGGGCCAACGTCCTGACTTTC	CASSWSAGANVLTF
TRBV7-2	TRBJ2-5	NA	TRBD2	TGTGCCAGCAGCCCAACTTTGCGGGAGCAAGAGACCCAGTACTTC	CASSPTLREQETQYF
TRBV4-3	TRBJ2-7	NA	NA	TGCGCCAGCAGCCAACGGACTGGATACGAGCAGTACTTC	CASSQRTGYEQYF
TRBV7-3	TRBJ1-2	NA	TRBD1	TGTGCCAGCAGCTTTACAGGGGAGGGTGGCTACACCTTC	CASSFTGEGGYTF